This passage covers 14 T cell receptor beta chains from one sample sequenced in a study of response to subunit inactivated influenza vaccine. TCRdb reanalysed the RT-PCR reads using MiXCR and keeps one entry per CDR3 protein. The sample records 650,000 or so distinct CDR3 sequences, around 13% being singletons. Specimen: PBMCs from blood, collected 14 to 15 days before vaccination. These receptors all stem from a man aged 50 to 59 who received an inactivated influenza vaccine.

V gene TRBV2 combines with J gene TRBJ2-5; 8 nucleotides match TRBD1. This CDR3 is built from 13 residues. V lost 6 bases, J lost 5 bases, and 5 bases stayed unmatched. From germline, CDR1 is SNHLY and CDR2 FYNNEI. The CDR3 loop reads CASSEGQVETQYF. CDR3 sequence (DNA): TGTGCCAGCAGCGAGGGACAGGTGGAGACCCAGTACTTC.

The V call is TRBV25-1, the J call TRBJ2-7; D not certain. Germline V gives CDR1 MGHDK, CDR2 SYGVNS. V lost 1 base, J lost 0 bases, and 4 bases lay in between. This CDR3 has 13 amino acids. CDR3 loop: CASSEFGSYEQYF. The CDR3 DNA follows: TGTGCCAGCAGTGAATTTGGCTCCTACGAGCAGTACTTC.

This clonotype occurred many times. The V and J genes are TRBV20-1 and TRBJ2-5, with D possibly being TRBD2 (6 bases). V lost 3 bases to trimming and J lost 7 bases, with 15 bases between them. CDR1 and CDR2 (germline): DFQATT, SNEGSKA (reference sequence). The CDR3 spans 13 residues. The CDR3 bases are TGCAGTGCTAGTGAGGACTATATAGGGACCCAGTACTTC. This translates into CSASEDYIGTQYF.

This clonotype was picked up a small number of times. The genes are TRBV3-1 and TRBJ2-7; no firm D call. Germline-derived CDR1 and CDR2 are LGHDT and YNNKEL (reference sequence). The CDR3 is made up of 14 amino acids. The germline V and J ends were trimmed by 0 bases and 6 bases, with 12 bases remaining between them. This CDR3 is CASSQDGPLGEQYF. DNA for the CDR3: TGTGCCAGCAGCCAAGATGGGCCCCTTGGCGAGCAGTACTTC.

The chain joins TRBV11-1 to TRBJ2-1; D is ambiguous. Germline V gene data show CDR1 as SGHAT and CDR2 as FQDESV (reference sequence). The CDR3 loop spans 18 amino acids. V was pared by 5 bases and J by 0 bases, with 20 bases between. Here the CDR3 reads CASSPRISRYSSYNEQFF. The CDR3 DNA reads TGTGCCAGCAGCCCCCGGATCAGTAGGTATTCCTCCTACAATGAGCAGTTCTTC. Full variable domain (missing parts from reference TRBV11-1 and TRBJ2-1): EAEVAQSPRYKITEKSQAVAFWCDPISGHATLYWYRQILGQGPELLVQFQDESVVDDSQLPKDRFSAERLKGVDSTLKIQPAELGDSAMYLCASSPRISRYSSYNEQFFGPGTRLTVL.

V and J are TRBV4-2 and TRBJ2-3; D is unclear. CDR3 length equals 17 residues. Per germline, CDR1 LGHNA and CDR2 YNFKEQ. V was clipped by 2 bases and J by 0 bases, with 15 bases between them. CDR3 amino acids: CASSQNENIRSTDTQYF. The CDR3 nucleotides are TGTGCCAGCAGCCAAAACGAAAACATCCGAAGCACAGATACGCAGTATTTT.

This clonotype has a handful of counts. The chain links TRBV27 to TRBJ2-1; D gene ambiguous. Germline values: CDR1 MNHEY, CDR2 SMNVEV (reference sequence). The CDR3 is made up of 13 amino acids. Trimming removed 7 bases from V and 9 bases from J, with 16 bases in between. This chain's CDR3 is CASTFRAGGEQFF. CDR3 bases: TGTGCCAGCACCTTTAGGGCCGGTGGTGAGCAGTTCTTC.

This clonotype showed up just a few times. DNA for the CDR3: TGTGCCAGCAGCTCGAGGGCCTACAGGGCGGGGGAGCAGTACTTC. Translating it yields CASSSRAYRAGEQYF. The J gene is TRBJ2-7, the V gene TRBV7-2; D is possibly TRBD1 or TRBD2 (6 bases each). The CDR3 sequence is 15 residues long. CDR1 SGHTA and CDR2 FQGNSA come from the germline V gene. V gave up 4 bases and J gave up 7 bases, with 20 bases separating them.

This clonotype was recorded a few times. The chain joins TRBV7-9 to TRBJ2-7; D is possibly TRBD2 (6 bases). CDR1 is SEHNR and CDR2 is FQNEAQ in the germline V gene (reference sequence). The V and J ends lost 5 bases and 7 bases respectively, with 21 bases between them. The CDR3 spans 15 residues. The CDR3 protein is CASSRTWEVGSEQYF. CDR3 DNA: TGTGCCAGCAGCCGAACCTGGGAGGTGGGGTCGGAGCAGTACTTC. Together with reference TRBV7-9 and TRBJ2-7, the CDR3 gives the full variable domain: DTGVSQNPRHKITKRGQNVTFRCDPISEHNRLYWYRQTLGQGPEFLTYFQNEAQLEKSRLLSDRFSAERPKGSFSTLEIQRTEQGDSAMYLCASSRTWEVGSEQYFGPGTRLTVT.

At least ten counts were recorded for this clonotype. The chain recombines TRBV29-1 with TRBJ2-4, with 8 bases fitting TRBD1. Trimming at V came to 6 bases and at J to 0 bases, leaving 7 bases not matched to a gene. This CDR3 is built from 15 residues. Germline assignment: CDR1 SQVTM and CDR2 ANQGSEA. The CDR3 protein is CSVAGTGLAKNIQYF. CDR3 sequence (DNA): TGCAGCGTAGCCGGGACAGGCCTAGCCAAAAACATTCAGTACTTC.

There are a few counts of this clonotype. The chain recombines TRBV5-1 with TRBJ2-2; D unresolved. V lost 2 bases and J 5 bases, leaving 13 bases between the germline ends. The CDR3 spans 15 residues. Germline assignment: CDR1 SGHRS and CDR2 YFSETQ. The CDR3 DNA reads TGCGCCAGCAGCTTTCGAGAAAGGCGTACCGGGGAGCTGTTTTTT. Its protein is CASSFRERRTGELFF.

Only a few counts were recorded for this clonotype. The chain carries TRBV6-5 and TRBJ2-7; D remains unclear. Trimming took 0 bases from V and 2 from J, leaving 8 bases between them. Germline-derived CDR1 and CDR2 are MNHEY and SVGAGI. The CDR3 spans 14 residues. CDR3 nucleotides: TGTGCCAGCAGTTACTCAAGCATTACCTACGAGCAGTACTTC. This encodes CASSYSSITYEQYF.

This clonotype was detected ten times or more. The CDR3: CASSLVWQGLGTEAFF. The CDR3 DNA reads as TGTGCCAGCAGCTTAGTATGGCAGGGGCTTGGCACTGAAGCTTTCTTT. The chain has TRBV11-2 and TRBJ1-1; a possible D gene is TRBD1 (6 bases). V was clipped by 1 base and J by 4 bases, with 16 bases between them. The CDR3 is made up of 16 amino acids. Germline loops: CDR1 SGHAT, CDR2 FQNNGV. The whole variable domain, remainder taken from reference TRBV11-2 and TRBJ1-1, is EAGVAQSPRYKIIEKRQSVAFWCNPISGHATLYWYQQILGQGPKLLIQFQNNGVVDDSQLPKDRFSAERLKGVDSTLKIQPAKLEDSAVYLCASSLVWQGLGTEAFFGQGTRLTVV.

This clonotype was picked up a small number of times. This chain joins TRBV9 and TRBJ2-7, with 8 bases matching TRBD2. The CDR3 runs to 15 residues. The J segment lost 4 bases and the V segment lost 0 bases, leaving 6 bases of the junction unmatched. CDR1 and CDR2 from the germline V gene are SGDLS and YYNGEE. The CDR3 DNA is TGTGCCAGCAGCGTAGGACTAGCGTCTACGTACGAGCAGTACTTC. Residues: CASSVGLASTYEQYF.